This T cell receptor beta chain came from a study of blood T cell repertoires in COVID-19. Profiled with immunoSEQ multiplex PCR; TCRdb holds only in-frame clones, not every one. This table has 200,000 to 250,000 clones, roughly 84% appearing once. Germline V gene lookup returns CDR1 SNHLY and CDR2 FYNNEI. The CDR3 sequence is 15 residues long. The V end was cut by 5 bases, the J end by 8 bases, with 21 bases between. The TCR comes from a man aged 40-50 years with acute or convalescent COVID-19. Sequenced: peripheral blood. This rearrangement joins TRBV2 to TRBJ1-2, with D tentatively TRBD1 (6 bases). The CDR3 protein is CASSQITTGYGGYTF. The CDR3 DNA sequence: TGTGCCAGCAGTCAGATCACTACAGGGTATGGCGGCTACACCTTC.